This T cell receptor (beta chain) is from a study of T cell responses to AZD1222 COVID-19 vaccine. General observations from the study: Clonal diversity was possibly underestimated, and white British individuals and females predominated among donors. Repertoires were obtained only post-peak T cell response. Spike as a whole was targeted by vaccine-associated CD4 TCRs, dominant at 160-218 and 743-854.

This table comes from immunoSEQ multiplex PCR, and its TCRdb copy is limited to in-frame clones, with some not included. The sample carries about 92,000 clones, about 91% recorded once. This clone has a single count. Its antigen is not identified. The CDR3 consists of 11 residues. The V gene end was trimmed by 7 bases and the J gene end by 7 bases; junction bases not matched to a gene: 3. Germline V gene sequence: CDR1 SNHLY, CDR2 FYNNEI. The clonotype was recovered from an adult in good health. The chain combines TRBV2 with TRBJ1-1; 7 nucleotides line up with TRBD1. The material was peripheral blood, obtained on day 0 of MenACWY control vaccination. The CDR3 DNA follows: TGTGCCAGCAATAGGGACAGTGAAGCTTTCTTT. Its protein is CASNRDSEAFF. The full variable domain, with the rest looked up from reference TRBV2 and TRBJ1-1, is EPEVTQTPSHQVTQMGQEVILRCVPISNHLYFYWYRQILGQKVEFLVSFYNNEISEKSEIFDDQFSVERPDGSNFTLKIRSTKLEDSAMYFCASNRDSEAFFGQGTRLTVV.